These T cell receptor beta chains were read from a single sample in a study of blood T cell repertoires in COVID-19. Sequencing was performed with immunoSEQ multiplex PCR; in TCRdb, only in-frame clones are kept and a portion is missing. The sample yields tens of thousands of clones, around 89% seen once. The sequenced material came from peripheral blood. Receptor source: a man aged 50 to 59 with active COVID-19. The CDR3 runs from the conserved cysteine through the conserved F or W. A D gene is named only where the DNA matches it firmly. Rows may omit the clone size; those that give it use once, few, many or a size class.

d_gene: .
v_gene: TRBV9
j_gene: TRBJ1-2
len: 12
abundance: .
CDR3aa: CASSASGKGYTF
CDR3nt: TGTGCCAGCAGCGCCTCAGGGAAGGGCTACACCTTC

d_gene: .
v_gene: TRBV3-1/TRBV3-2
j_gene: TRBJ1-3
len: 14
abundance: once
CDR3aa: CASSLSGSGNTIYF
CDR3nt: TGTGCCAGCAGTCTTTCAGGCTCTGGAAACACCATATATTTT

d_gene: .
v_gene: TRBV11-2
j_gene: TRBJ2-5
len: 13
abundance: .
CDR3aa: CASSPLGGETQYF
CDR3nt: TGTGCCAGCAGCCCCCTCGGGGGAGAGACCCAGTACTTC

d_gene: TRBD1
v_gene: TRBV7-9
j_gene: TRBJ1-2
len: 15
abundance: .
CDR3aa: CASSLATGLAYGYTF
CDR3nt: TGTGCCAGCAGCTTAGCGACAGGGTTGGCCTATGGCTACACCTTC

d_gene: .
v_gene: TRBV19
j_gene: TRBJ1-1
len: 14
abundance: .
CDR3aa: CASSPDPQPGYAFF
CDR3nt: TGTGCCAGTAGTCCTGATCCCCAACCGGGGTACGCTTTCTTT

d_gene: .
v_gene: TRBV18
j_gene: TRBJ2-7
len: 14
abundance: .
CDR3aa: CASSFERVVDEQYF
CDR3nt: TGTGCCAGCTCCTTCGAGAGGGTTGTGGACGAGCAGTACTTC

d_gene: TRBD1
v_gene: TRBV5-5
j_gene: TRBJ1-2
len: 16
abundance: once
CDR3aa: CASSPGQGPLNYGYTF
CDR3nt: TGTGCCAGCAGCCCGGGACAGGGGCCACTTAACTATGGCTACACCTTC

d_gene: TRBD1
v_gene: TRBV5-6
j_gene: TRBJ1-4
len: 14
abundance: .
CDR3aa: CASSLEGGDEKLFF
CDR3nt: TGTGCCAGCAGCTTGGAAGGGGGCGATGAAAAACTGTTTTTT

d_gene: .
v_gene: TRBV10-3
j_gene: TRBJ1-5
len: 12
abundance: .
CDR3aa: CATTEQGQPQHF
CDR3nt: TGTGCCACTACCGAACAGGGACAGCCCCAGCATTTT

d_gene: TRBD1
v_gene: TRBV11-2
j_gene: TRBJ1-4
len: 13
abundance: once
CDR3aa: CASSLDRARPVFF
CDR3nt: TGTGCCAGCAGCCTCGACAGGGCCCGACCTGTGTTTTTT

d_gene: TRBD2
v_gene: TRBV6-5
j_gene: TRBJ2-3
len: 15
abundance: .
CDR3aa: CASSSLAGGTDTQYF
CDR3nt: TGTGCCAGCAGTAGTCTAGCGGGGGGCACAGATACGCAGTATTTT

d_gene: .
v_gene: TRBV5-4
j_gene: TRBJ2-7
len: 12
abundance: .
CDR3aa: CASSWGGYEQYF
CDR3nt: TGTGCCAGCAGCTGGGGAGGCTACGAGCAGTACTTC

d_gene: .
v_gene: TRBV2
j_gene: TRBJ1-4
len: 15
abundance: once
CDR3aa: CASNSLGPRSEKLFF
CDR3nt: TGTGCCAGCAATTCCTTGGGCCCTCGGTCAGAAAAACTGTTTTTT

d_gene: TRBD2
v_gene: TRBV18
j_gene: TRBJ2-1
len: 17
abundance: .
CDR3aa: CASSRSSGGFSYNEQFF
CDR3nt: TGTGCCAGCTCAAGATCTAGCGGGGGATTCTCCTACAATGAGCAGTTCTTC

d_gene: .
v_gene: TRBV2
j_gene: TRBJ2-2
len: 14
abundance: once
CDR3aa: CASSESADTGELFF
CDR3nt: TGTGCCAGCAGTGAATCAGCGGACACCGGGGAGCTGTTTTTT

d_gene: .
v_gene: TRBV28
j_gene: TRBJ2-2
len: 13
abundance: .
CDR3aa: CASTRGGRGELFF
CDR3nt: TGTGCCAGCACCCGAGGGGGTAGGGGGGAGCTGTTTTTT

d_gene: .
v_gene: TRBV2
j_gene: TRBJ1-4
len: 13
abundance: .
CDR3aa: CASSRERDEKLFF
CDR3nt: TGTGCCAGCAGCCGGGAGAGAGATGAAAAACTGTTTTTT

d_gene: TRBD1
v_gene: TRBV10-3
j_gene: TRBJ2-3
len: 16
abundance: .
CDR3aa: CAISVSGQGARDTQYF
CDR3nt: TGTGCCATCAGTGTATCGGGACAGGGAGCGAGAGATACGCAGTATTTT

d_gene: TRBD1
v_gene: TRBV5-1
j_gene: TRBJ1-1
len: 17
abundance: .
CDR3aa: CASSWVSGTAMNTEAFF
CDR3nt: TGCGCCAGCAGCTGGGTTTCAGGGACAGCTATGAACACTGAAGCTTTCTTT

d_gene: TRBD1
v_gene: TRBV7-3
j_gene: TRBJ2-1
len: 13
abundance: .
CDR3aa: CASSRDRGNEQFF
CDR3nt: TGTGCCAGCAGCCGAGACAGGGGTAATGAGCAGTTCTTC

d_gene: .
v_gene: TRBV21-1
j_gene: TRBJ2-5
len: 18
abundance: .
CDR3aa: CASVNPLQRGFVSGTQYF
CDR3nt: TGTGCCAGCGTTAACCCCCTCCAGCGGGGGTTCGTGTCGGGGACCCAGTACTTC

d_gene: TRBD2
v_gene: TRBV7-6
j_gene: TRBJ2-3
len: 15
abundance: .
CDR3aa: CASSSSGGHTDTQYF
CDR3nt: TGTGCCAGCAGCTCTAGCGGGGGGCACACAGATACGCAGTATTTT